This T cell receptor (beta chain) was observed in a study of shared clonotypes between healthy human individuals. To note about this clone: Its antigen is as yet unknown.

The DNA input per sorted-subset replicate PCR was about 190 ng, corresponding to some 30,000 T cell genomes. Data came from immunoSEQ multiplex PCR; TCRdb stores just in-frame clones and leaves some out. The profile shows approximately 2.5 million clones, roughly 93% of them singletons. The donors were all Caucasian adults (living in Nashville, Tennessee). V shed 1 base and J shed 2 bases, with 10 bases lying between them. Per germline, CDR1 SGHTA and CDR2 FQGTGA. This CDR3 has 15 amino acids. Study findings and constraints: Among donors, the sharing of clonotypes was expected to be influenced by sequencing depth.

The source is a man between 18 and 29 years old in good health. Some clones in this sample may be carry-over from other donors' samples. The rearrangement links TRBV7-3 to TRBJ2-3; unclear D gene. The sequencing input was naive CD4+ T cells from PBMCs. Subset reported: CD45RA+ positively selected. The CDR3 here is CASSLKTWYTDTQYF. CDR3 nucleotide sequence: TGTGCCAGCAGCTTAAAGACGTGGTACACAGATACGCAGTATTTT.